This TCR beta chain stems from a study of blood T cell repertoires in COVID-19. Study-level information: Samples came from the United States, Italy and Spain, spanning acute and convalescent COVID-19. PBMCs, B-cell-depleted T cells, or T cells were the source of the cDNA or gDNA that made up the material.

Deletions cut 5 bases from V and 3 bases from J, with 13 bases between. Germline V CDR1 and CDR2: LNHDA, SQIVND (reference sequence). The CDR3 length is 14 residues. The method was immunoSEQ multiplex PCR; TCRdb's version includes in-frame clones alone and lacks a portion of them. The data hold 350,000 to 400,000 clones, with approximately 88% observed a single time. The clonotype was recovered from a woman in her twenties or thirties with COVID-19, enrolled during active disease. Sequencing was performed on peripheral blood. This chain joins TRBV19 and TRBJ1-2, with a possible D match to TRBD1 (6 bases). Written as DNA, the CDR3 is TGTGCCAGTAGTTCGCAGCGGACAGACTATGGCTACACCTTC. Encoded protein: CASSSQRTDYGYTF.